These T cell receptor beta chains were read from a single sample in a study of beta chain features in type 1 diabetes. TCRdb's table, derived via immunoSEQ multiplex PCR, lists solely in-frame clones and lacks some. This sample has about 370,000 clones, with 9.6% found just once. Sequencing used central memory CD4+ T cells from blood. The receptors here all came from a man between 25 and 39 years old with type 1 diabetes. CDR3s include the opening cysteine and the closing phenylalanine or tryptophan. The D gene is left open where the match is weak. A clone size is listed for some rows: how often the clone was seen (once, few, many), or a class if it is expanded.

CDR3 protein,CDR3 DNA,D gene,V gene,J gene,clone size
CASSVGTSGSTDTQYF,TGTGCCAGCAGCGTGGGGACTAGCGGGAGCACAGATACGCAGTATTTT,TRBD2,TRBV7-2,TRBJ2-3,few
CASKARQGISGNTIYF,TGTGCCAGTAAAGCACGTCAAGGCATCTCTGGAAACACCATATATTTT,-,TRBV19,TRBJ1-3,-
CASSPQTAEAEAFF,TGCGCCAGCAGCCCGCAGACCGCGGAAGCTGAAGCTTTCTTT,-,TRBV5-1,TRBJ1-1,-
CASSLDRHYGYTF,TGTGCCAGCAGCCTTGACAGGCACTATGGCTACACCTTC,-,TRBV7-2,TRBJ1-2,-
CASSLGGDEKLFF,TGTGCCAGCAGCTTGGGGGGAGATGAAAAACTGTTTTTT,-,TRBV7-2,TRBJ1-4,few
CASSLDREDEQYF,TGTGCCAGCAGCTTAGACAGGGAGGACGAGCAGTACTTC,-,TRBV7-8,TRBJ2-7,few
CASSTQKLAASYEQYF,TGTGCCAGTAGTACCCAGAAGCTAGCGGCCTCCTACGAGCAGTACTTC,TRBD2,TRBV19,TRBJ2-7,few
CASSDPGTGTYEQYF,TGTGCCAGCAGTGACCCCGGGACAGGTACCTACGAGCAGTACTTC,TRBD1,TRBV6-1,TRBJ2-7,few
CASESLGGLAKNIQYF,TGTGCCAGCGAATCTCTGGGGGGGCTAGCCAAAAACATTCAGTACTTC,-,TRBV28,TRBJ2-4,-
CASSPSQNTEAFF,TGTGCCAGCAGCCCCTCACAGAACACTGAAGCTTTCTTT,-,TRBV9,TRBJ1-1,few
CASREVLNTEAFF,TGTGCCAGCAGAGAAGTCCTGAACACTGAAGCTTTCTTT,-,TRBV28,TRBJ1-1,-
CASSDSYEQYF,TGCGCCAGCAGTGACAGCTACGAGCAGTACTTC,-,TRBV10-2,TRBJ2-7,-
CASSLRDGLQYF,TGTGCCAGCAGCTTACGTGATGGGTTGCAGTACTTC,-,TRBV7-6,TRBJ2-7,many
CASSRGQGGADSNQPQHF,TGTGCCAGCAGCCGGGGACAGGGGGGCGCGGATAGCAATCAGCCCCAGCATTTT,TRBD1,TRBV14,TRBJ1-5,-
CASSVVSGVGEQYF,TGTGCCAGCAGCGTAGTCTCGGGAGTGGGCGAGCAGTACTTC,-,TRBV9,TRBJ2-7,many
CASSLGLAGVDGELFF,TGTGCCAGCAGTTTAGGGCTAGCGGGAGTGGACGGGGAGCTGTTTTTT,TRBD2,TRBV27,TRBJ2-2,-
CASSGGSNQPQHF,TGTGCCAGCTCAGGGGGTAGCAATCAGCCCCAGCATTTT,-,TRBV18,TRBJ1-5,-
CASSLTGYIDEQYF,TGTGCCAGCAGTTTGACAGGGTACATCGACGAGCAGTACTTC,TRBD1,TRBV7-2,TRBJ2-7,few
CASSADSISYNEQFF,TGTGCCAGCAGCGCCGACAGTATCTCCTACAATGAGCAGTTCTTC,-,TRBV7-2,TRBJ2-1,few
CASSVSTTFPEQYF,TGTGCCAGCAGCGTGTCCACCACCTTTCCCGAGCAGTACTTC,-,TRBV9,TRBJ2-7,many
CASSTRQGNTEAFF,TGCGCCAGCAGTACACGACAGGGGAACACTGAAGCTTTCTTT,TRBD1,TRBV5-1,TRBJ1-1,few
CASSFGTSGFLTDTQYF,TGCGCCAGCAGCTTCGGGACTAGCGGGTTCCTCACAGATACGCAGTATTTT,TRBD2,TRBV5-1,TRBJ2-3,-
CASSAPWGSAGDEAFF,TGTGCCAGCAGCGCACCCTGGGGGTCTGCTGGGGATGAAGCTTTCTTT,-,TRBV7-2,TRBJ1-1,-
CASSRGTPLQFF,TGTGCCAGCAGTCGAGGGACACCTCTGCAGTTCTTC,-,TRBV27,TRBJ2-1,few